The clone carrying this T cell receptor (beta chain) has only one observation. A junction boundary mismatches the germline segment, possibly from a read error. Assay used: immunoSEQ multiplex PCR; TCRdb lists only in-frame clones, some missing. The sample lists 110,000 or so clones, around 80% seen once, with around 4.2% in the top ten. This entry comes from a study of blood T cell repertoires in COVID-19. Germline lookup yields CDR1 MDHEN and CDR2 SYDVKM. The CDR3 has 14 amino acids. Sequencing was performed on peripheral blood. The sequence derives from a human donor in a cohort sampled during active or convalescent COVID-19. The V gene is TRBV28, the J gene TRBJ2-7, with D tentatively TRBD1 (5 bases). The CDR3, as DNA: TGTGCCAGCACTTTAGGGGCGCCAACCTACGAGCAGTACTTC. Its translation is CASTLGAPTYEQYF.